A single sample gave rise to the 3 T cell receptor beta chains below, sequenced in a study of cytomegalovirus exposure and HLA in healthy donors. PCR involved 60 Vbeta and 13 Jbeta primers. Only in-frame clones appear in the TCRdb table, and some are missing; sequencing was by immunoSEQ multiplex PCR. This table holds roughly 180,000 clones, 80% to 90% found once. Sample: PBMCs. The origin of the receptors is a girl aged 5 to 17 in good health and CMV-seropositive.

The J gene is TRBJ1-2, the V gene TRBV25-1; tentative D call: TRBD1 (5 bases). The V end was cut by 8 bases, the J end by 6 bases, with 10 bases between. Germline CDR1 is MGHDK and CDR2 is SYGVNS. The CDR3 has 11 residues. The CDR3 region is CASGKGHGYTF. In nucleotides, the CDR3 is TGTGCCAGCGGCAAGGGGCATGGCTACACCTTC.

The chain uses TRBV6-5 and TRBJ1-1, with D hard to call. Germline assignment: CDR1 MNHEY and CDR2 SVGAGI. The CDR3 contains 14 residues. The V end was cut by 3 bases, the J end by 3 bases, with 11 bases between. CDR3 residues: CASSYRGRDTEAFF. DNA of the CDR3: TGTGCCAGCAGTTATAGAGGGCGAGACACTGAAGCTTTCTTT.

The J gene is TRBJ2-1, the V gene TRBV7-8; TRBD1 matches at 8 bases. The CDR3 extends over 15 amino acids. The germline V gene has CDR1 SGHVS and CDR2 FQNEAQ. The V and J ends lost 5 bases and 4 bases, in that order; junction bases with no gene match: 7. CDR3 in amino acids: CASSNSGTGYNEQFF. CDR3 sequence (DNA): TGTGCCAGCAGCAACTCCGGGACAGGTTACAATGAGCAGTTCTTC. Filled out from reference TRBV7-8 and TRBJ2-1, the complete variable domain reads GAGVSQSPRYKVAKRGQDVALRCDPISGHVSLFWYQQALGQGPEFLTYFQNEAQLDKSGLPSDRFFAERPEGSVSTLKIQRTQQEDSAVYLCASSNSGTGYNEQFFGPGTRLTVL.